This T cell receptor beta chain comes out of a study of blood T cell repertoires in COVID-19. Background on the study: Spain, Italy and the United States supplied samples that represented acute and convalescent COVID-19. T cells, B-cell-depleted T cells, or PBMCs provided the cDNA or gDNA that served as material.

This clone was counted a single time. In the original processing: Reference gene primer amplification yielded estimated nucleated cell counts. This table comes from immunoSEQ multiplex PCR, and its TCRdb copy is limited to in-frame clones, with some not included. V and J calls and clone size follow that table, whereas D and trimming were derived from the DNA. The data show under 130,000 clones, with approximately 80% seen just once and approximately 10% held by the top ten. V lost 1 base and J lost 7, with 12 bases in between. There are 14 residues in the CDR3. The germline gives CDR1 SGDLS, CDR2 YYNGEE.

V and J are TRBV9 and TRBJ2-1; no clear D. The TCR comes from a woman in her 70s with acute or convalescent COVID-19. Sequencing was done on a sample of peripheral blood. The CDR3 nucleotides read TGTGCCAGCAGCGTACGTCCGGGTTGGAATGAGCAGTTCTTC. It yields the protein CASSVRPGWNEQFF.